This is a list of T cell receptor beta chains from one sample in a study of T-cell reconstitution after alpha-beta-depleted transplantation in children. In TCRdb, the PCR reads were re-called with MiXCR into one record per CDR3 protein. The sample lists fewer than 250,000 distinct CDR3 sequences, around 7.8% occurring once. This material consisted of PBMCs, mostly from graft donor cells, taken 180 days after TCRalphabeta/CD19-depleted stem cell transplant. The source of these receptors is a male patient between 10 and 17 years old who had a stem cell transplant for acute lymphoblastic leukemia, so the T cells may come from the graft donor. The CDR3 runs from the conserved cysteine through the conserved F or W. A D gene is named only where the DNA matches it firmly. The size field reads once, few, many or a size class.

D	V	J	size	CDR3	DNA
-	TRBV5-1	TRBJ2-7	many	CASSFGLACTYEQYF	TGCGCCAGCAGCTTTGGCCTAGCGTGTACCTACGAGCAGTACTTC
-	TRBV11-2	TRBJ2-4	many	CASSLVGKQLIQYF	TGTGCCAGCAGCTTAGTGGGAAAACAACTCATTCAGTACTTC
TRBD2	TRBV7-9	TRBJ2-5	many	CAGRSGSMTQYF	TGTGCGGGGCGTAGCGGGAGTATGACCCAGTACTTC
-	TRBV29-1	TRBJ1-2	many	CSVGGNGYTF	TGCAGCGTGGGCGGAAATGGCTACACCTTC
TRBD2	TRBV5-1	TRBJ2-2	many	CASSLSGANTGELFF	TGCGCCAGCAGCTTGAGCGGGGCGAACACCGGGGAGCTGTTTTTT
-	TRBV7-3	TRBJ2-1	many	CASSLGQNNEQFF	TGTGCCAGCAGCTTAGGGCAAAACAATGAGCAGTTCTTC
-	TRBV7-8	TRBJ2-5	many	CASSLEEGRETQYF	TGTGCCAGCAGCTTAGAGGAGGGGAGGGAGACCCAGTACTTC
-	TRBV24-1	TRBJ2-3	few	CATSVSGVQDTQYF	TGTGCCACCAGTGTATCGGGAGTGCAAGATACGCAGTATTTT
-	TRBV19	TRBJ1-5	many	CASRTESNQPQHF	TGTGCCAGTAGGACGGAGAGCAATCAGCCCCAGCATTTT
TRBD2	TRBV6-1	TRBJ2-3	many	CASRGSTLAGGLADTQYF	TGTGCCAGCAGGGGCTCTACCCTAGCGGGGGGGCTCGCAGATACGCAGTATTTT
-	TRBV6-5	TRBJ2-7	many	CASSYSSIGPYEQYF	TGTGCCAGCAGTTACTCGAGTATAGGGCCATACGAGCAGTACTTC
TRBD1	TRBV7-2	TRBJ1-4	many	CASSPDRVRDEKLFF	TGTGCCAGCAGCCCCGACAGGGTGAGGGATGAAAAACTGTTTTTT
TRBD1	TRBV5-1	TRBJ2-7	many	CASTQFIRDRSYEQYF	TGCGCCAGCACCCAATTCATTCGGGACAGGTCCTACGAGCAGTACTTC
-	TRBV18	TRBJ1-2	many	CASSPADYGYTF	TGTGCCAGCTCACCTGCAGACTATGGCTACACCTTC
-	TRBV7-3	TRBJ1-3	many	CASSLRKGAPGNTIYF	TGTGCCAGCAGCTTAAGGAAAGGGGCTCCTGGAAACACCATATATTTT
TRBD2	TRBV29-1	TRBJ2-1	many	CSVSWSTSGASYNEQFF	TGCAGCGTTTCATGGTCGACTAGCGGGGCCTCCTACAATGAGCAGTTCTTC